Reported below is one TCR beta chain. This specimen comes from a study of blood T cell repertoires in COVID-19. Clones were read by immunoSEQ multiplex PCR, and TCRdb kept only the in-frame ones, dropping some. This sample has some 150,000 clones; approximately 80% occur once, and the top ten carry 2.2%. Trimming took 2 bases from V and 6 from J; bases not matched to a gene: 8. This CDR3 is built from 15 residues. CDR1 is MNHNY and CDR2 is SVGAGI in the germline V gene (reference sequence). The rearrangement links TRBV6-6 to TRBJ1-2, with TRBD1 matching 8 bases. This clonotype was obtained from a man in his 70s with acute or convalescent COVID-19. Sequenced material: peripheral blood. The CDR3 DNA reads TGTGCCAGCAGTTACACCCCCGGACAGGGTGATGGCTACACCTTC. Its translation: CASSYTPGQGDGYTF.